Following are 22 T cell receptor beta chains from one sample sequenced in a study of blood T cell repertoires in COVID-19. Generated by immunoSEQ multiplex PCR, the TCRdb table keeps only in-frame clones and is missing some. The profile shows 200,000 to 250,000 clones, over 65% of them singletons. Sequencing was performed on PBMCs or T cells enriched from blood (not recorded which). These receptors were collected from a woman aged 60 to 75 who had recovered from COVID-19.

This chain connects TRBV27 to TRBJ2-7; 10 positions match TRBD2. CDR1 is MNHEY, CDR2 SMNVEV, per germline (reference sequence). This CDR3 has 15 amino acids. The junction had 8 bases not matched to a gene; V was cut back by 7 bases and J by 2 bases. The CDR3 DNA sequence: TGTGCCAGCAAGTATAGCGGGGGGATAACCTACGAGCAGTACTTC. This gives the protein CASKYSGGITYEQYF.

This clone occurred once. In nucleotides, the CDR3 is TGTGCCAGCAGTCCAGGGGGGAGCGTCTATGGCTACACCTTC. It specifies CASSPGGSVYGYTF. The chain combines TRBV6-5 with TRBJ1-2; TRBD1 aligns across 7 bases. Germline trimming cut 5 bases from V and 4 bases from J; bases unmatched to any gene: 7. The CDR3 is made up of 14 amino acids. The germline gives CDR1 MNHEY, CDR2 SVGAGI.

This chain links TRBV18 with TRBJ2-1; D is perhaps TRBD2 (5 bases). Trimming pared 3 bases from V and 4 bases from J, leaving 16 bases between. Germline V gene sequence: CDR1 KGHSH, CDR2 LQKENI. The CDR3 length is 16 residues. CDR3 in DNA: TGTGCCAGCTCACCTAGCGTTGGCTCTATTTACAATGAGCAGTTCTTC. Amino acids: CASSPSVGSIYNEQFF.

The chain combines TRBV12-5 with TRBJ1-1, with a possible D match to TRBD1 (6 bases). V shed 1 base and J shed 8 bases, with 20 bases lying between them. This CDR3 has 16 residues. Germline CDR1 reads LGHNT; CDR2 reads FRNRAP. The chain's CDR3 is CASGLDTAGANKEAFF. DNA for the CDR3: TGTGCTAGTGGTTTGGATACGGCAGGGGCAAACAAGGAAGCTTTCTTT. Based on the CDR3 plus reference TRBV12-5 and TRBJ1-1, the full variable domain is DARVTQTPRHKVTEMGQEVTMRCQPILGHNTVFWYRQTMMQGLELLAYFRNRAPLDDSGMPKDRFSAEMPDATLATLKIQPSEPRDSAVYFCASGLDTAGANKEAFFGQGTRLTVV.

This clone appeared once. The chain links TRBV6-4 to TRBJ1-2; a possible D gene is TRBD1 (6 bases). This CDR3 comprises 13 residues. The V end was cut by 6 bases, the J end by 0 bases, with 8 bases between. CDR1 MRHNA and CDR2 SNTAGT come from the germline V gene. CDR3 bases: TGTGCCAGCAGCGCAGGGGCTAACTATGGCTACACCTTC. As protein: CASSAGANYGYTF.

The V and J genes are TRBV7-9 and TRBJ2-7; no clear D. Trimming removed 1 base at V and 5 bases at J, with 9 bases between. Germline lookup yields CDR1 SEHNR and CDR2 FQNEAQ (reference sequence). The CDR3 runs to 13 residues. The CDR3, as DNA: TGTGCCAGCAGCTTAGGTTCTTTTGACGAGCAGTACTTC. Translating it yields CASSLGSFDEQYF.

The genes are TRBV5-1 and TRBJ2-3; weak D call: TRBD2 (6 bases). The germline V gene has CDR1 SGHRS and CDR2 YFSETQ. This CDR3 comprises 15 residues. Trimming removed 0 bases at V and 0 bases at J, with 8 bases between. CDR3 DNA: TGCGCCAGCAGCTTGGGGGCGGGGAGCACAGATACGCAGTATTTT. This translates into CASSLGAGSTDTQYF. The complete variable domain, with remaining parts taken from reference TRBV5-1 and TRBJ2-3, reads KAGVTQTPRYLIKTRGQQVTLSCSPISGHRSVSWYQQTPGQGLQFLFEYFSETQRNKGNFPGRFSGRQFSNSRSEMNVSTLELGDSALYLCASSLGAGSTDTQYFGPGTRLTVL.

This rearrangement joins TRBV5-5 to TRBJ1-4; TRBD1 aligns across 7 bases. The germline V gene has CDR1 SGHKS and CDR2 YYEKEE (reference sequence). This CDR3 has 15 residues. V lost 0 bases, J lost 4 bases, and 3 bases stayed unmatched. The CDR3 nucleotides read TGTGCCAGCAGCTTGGGGACAGGCCTTAATGAAAAACTGTTTTTT. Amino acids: CASSLGTGLNEKLFF.

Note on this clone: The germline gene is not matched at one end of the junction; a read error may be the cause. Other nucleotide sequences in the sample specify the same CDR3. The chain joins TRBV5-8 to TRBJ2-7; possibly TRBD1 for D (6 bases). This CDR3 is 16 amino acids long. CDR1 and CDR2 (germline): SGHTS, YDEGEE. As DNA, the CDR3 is TGTGCCAGCAGCTTGGTAATGGGGGCCGGTCCCTATGAGCAGTACTTC. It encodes CASSLVMGAGPYEQYF.

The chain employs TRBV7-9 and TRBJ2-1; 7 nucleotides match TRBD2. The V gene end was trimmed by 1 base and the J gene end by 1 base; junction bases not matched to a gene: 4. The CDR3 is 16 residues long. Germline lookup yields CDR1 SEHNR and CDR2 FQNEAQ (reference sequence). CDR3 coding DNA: TGTGCCAGCAGCTTAGAGGGCGGGGGTTCCTACAATGAGCAGTTCTTC. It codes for CASSLEGGGSYNEQFF.

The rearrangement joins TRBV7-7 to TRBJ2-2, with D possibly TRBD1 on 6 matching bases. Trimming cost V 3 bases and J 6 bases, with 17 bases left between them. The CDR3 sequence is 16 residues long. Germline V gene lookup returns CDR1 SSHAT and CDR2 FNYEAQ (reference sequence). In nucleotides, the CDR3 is TGTGCCAGCAGCTTCTCCGGGACATCGTCACCCGGGGAGCTGTTTTTT. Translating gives CASSFSGTSSPGELFF.

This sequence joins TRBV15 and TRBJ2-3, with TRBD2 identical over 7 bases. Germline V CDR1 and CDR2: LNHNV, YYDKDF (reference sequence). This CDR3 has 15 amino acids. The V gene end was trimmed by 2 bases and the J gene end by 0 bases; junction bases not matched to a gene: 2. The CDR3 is CATSRRSGSTDTQYF. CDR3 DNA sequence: TGTGCCACCAGCAGACGTAGCGGGAGCACAGATACGCAGTATTTT. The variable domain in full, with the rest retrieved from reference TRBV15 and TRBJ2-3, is DAMVIQNPRYQVTQFGKPVTLSCSQTLNHNVMYWYQQKSSQAPKLLFHYYDKDFNNEADTPDNFQSRRPNTSFCFLDIRSPGLGDTAMYLCATSRRSGSTDTQYFGPGTRLTVL.

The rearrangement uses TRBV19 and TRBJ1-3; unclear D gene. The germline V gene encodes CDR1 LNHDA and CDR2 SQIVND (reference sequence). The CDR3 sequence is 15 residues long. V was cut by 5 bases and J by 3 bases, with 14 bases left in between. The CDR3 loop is CASSVMAEVGNTIYF. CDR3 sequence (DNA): TGTGCCAGTAGTGTAATGGCTGAGGTTGGAAACACCATATATTTT.

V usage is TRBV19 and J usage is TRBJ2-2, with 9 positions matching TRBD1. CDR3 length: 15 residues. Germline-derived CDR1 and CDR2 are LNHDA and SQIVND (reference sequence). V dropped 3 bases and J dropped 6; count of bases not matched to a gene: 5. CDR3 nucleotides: TGTGCCAGTAGTATTCTAGGGACAGGGTCCGGGGAGCTGTTTTTT. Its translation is CASSILGTGSGELFF.

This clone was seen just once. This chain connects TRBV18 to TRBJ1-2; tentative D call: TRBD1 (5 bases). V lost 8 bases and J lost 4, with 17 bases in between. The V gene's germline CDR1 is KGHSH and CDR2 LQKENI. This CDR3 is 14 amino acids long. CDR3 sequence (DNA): TGTGCCAGCCGCACCGACAGTTTGCCCTATGGCTACACCTTC. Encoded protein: CASRTDSLPYGYTF.

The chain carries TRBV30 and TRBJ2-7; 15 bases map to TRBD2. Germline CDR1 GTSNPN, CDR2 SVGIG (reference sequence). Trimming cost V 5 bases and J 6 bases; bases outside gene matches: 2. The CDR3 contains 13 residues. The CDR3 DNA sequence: TGTGCCTGGGGACTAGCGGGAGGGATCGAGCAGTACTTC. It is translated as CAWGLAGGIEQYF.

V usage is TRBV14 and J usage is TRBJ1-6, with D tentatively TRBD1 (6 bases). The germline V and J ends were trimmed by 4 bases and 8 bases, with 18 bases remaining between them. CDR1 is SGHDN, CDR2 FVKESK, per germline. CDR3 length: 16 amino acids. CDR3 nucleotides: TGTGCCAGCAGCCGTAGCCCCAGGGGCCGCGATTCACCCCTCCACTTT. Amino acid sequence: CASSRSPRGRDSPLHF. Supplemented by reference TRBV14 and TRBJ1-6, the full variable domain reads EAGVTQFPSHSVIEKGQTVTLRCDPISGHDNLYWYRRVMGKEIKFLLHFVKESKQDESGMPNNRFLAERTGGTYSTLKVQPAELEDSGVYFCASSRSPRGRDSPLHFGNGTRLTVT.

In DNA, the CDR3 is TGTGCCGGCGCAGCGGGAGGCGGCACAGATACGCAGTATTTT. It encodes CAGAAGGGTDTQYF. The chain employs TRBV10-3 and TRBJ2-3, with 9 bases identical to TRBD2. Per the germline V gene, CDR1 is ENHRY and CDR2 is SYGVKD. After removal of 11 bases from V and 1 base from J, the junction contained 7 bases not matched to a gene. CDR3 length: 14 amino acids.

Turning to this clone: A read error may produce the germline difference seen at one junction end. CDR3 residues: CASSYSRGSREPIF. CDR3 sequence (DNA): TGTGCCAGCAGTTACTCGAGGGGGAGTAGGGAACCAATATTC. The V gene is TRBV6-5, the J gene TRBJ1-2, with a weak D call TRBD1 (6 bases). From germline, CDR1 is MNHEY and CDR2 SVGAGI. The length of the CDR3 is 14 residues.

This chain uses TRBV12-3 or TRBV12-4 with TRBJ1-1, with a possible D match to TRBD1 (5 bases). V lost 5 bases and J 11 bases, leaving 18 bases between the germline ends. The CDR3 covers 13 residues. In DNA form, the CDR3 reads TGTGCCAGCAGTGGGGCTGTCGGGCGCCCGGCTTTCTTT. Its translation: CASSGAVGRPAFF.

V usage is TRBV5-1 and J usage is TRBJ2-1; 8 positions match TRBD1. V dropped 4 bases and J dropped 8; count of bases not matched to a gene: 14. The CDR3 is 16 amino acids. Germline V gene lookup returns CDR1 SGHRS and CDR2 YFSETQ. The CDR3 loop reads CASSPTGTGIGDEQFF. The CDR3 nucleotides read TGCGCCAGCAGCCCTACCGGGACAGGAATTGGCGATGAGCAGTTCTTC.

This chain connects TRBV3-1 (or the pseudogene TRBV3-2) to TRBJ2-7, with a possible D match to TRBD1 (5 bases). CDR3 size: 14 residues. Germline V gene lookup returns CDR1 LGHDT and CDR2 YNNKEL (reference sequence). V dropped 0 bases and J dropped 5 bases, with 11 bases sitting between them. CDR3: CASSQDGQGNEQYF. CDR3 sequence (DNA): TGTGCCAGCAGCCAAGACGGTCAGGGTAACGAGCAGTACTTC.